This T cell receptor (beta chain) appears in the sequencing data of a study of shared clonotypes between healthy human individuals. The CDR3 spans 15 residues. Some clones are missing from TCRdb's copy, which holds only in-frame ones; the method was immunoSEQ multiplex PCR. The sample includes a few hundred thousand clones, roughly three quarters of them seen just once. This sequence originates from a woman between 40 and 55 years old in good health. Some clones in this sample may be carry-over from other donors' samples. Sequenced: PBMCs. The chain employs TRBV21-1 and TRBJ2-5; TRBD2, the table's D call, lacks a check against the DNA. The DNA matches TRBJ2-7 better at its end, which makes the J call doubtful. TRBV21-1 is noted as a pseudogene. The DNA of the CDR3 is TGTGCCAGCAGCAAAGTTGACCTAGTCACCTACGAGCAGTACTTC. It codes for CASSKVDLVTYEQYF.